This T cell receptor beta chain was found in a study of Graves' ophthalmopathy and Graves' hyperthyroidism. Amplified TCR beta CDR3 regions were obtained using RNA transcripts as template. The library came from an HTBI-primed first-round RT-PCR and a second-round multiplex PCR. One entry per CDR3 protein, called by TCRdb with MiXCR from the multiplex PCR reads. Among approximately 410,000 distinct CDR3 sequences listed, 15% were seen once. This clonotype was observed a handful of times. Germline loops: CDR1 SNHLY, CDR2 FYNNEI. Trimming pared 7 bases from V and 0 bases from J, leaving 10 bases between. This CDR3 spans 14 amino acids.

Material: peripheral blood. The sequence derives from a woman younger than 30 with stable Graves' hyperthyroidism. This sequence joins TRBV2 and TRBJ1-3; no definite D call. The CDR3 coding sequence is TGTGCCAGCAAGGACGGCTACTCTGGAAACACCATATATTTT. Its translation: CASKDGYSGNTIYF.